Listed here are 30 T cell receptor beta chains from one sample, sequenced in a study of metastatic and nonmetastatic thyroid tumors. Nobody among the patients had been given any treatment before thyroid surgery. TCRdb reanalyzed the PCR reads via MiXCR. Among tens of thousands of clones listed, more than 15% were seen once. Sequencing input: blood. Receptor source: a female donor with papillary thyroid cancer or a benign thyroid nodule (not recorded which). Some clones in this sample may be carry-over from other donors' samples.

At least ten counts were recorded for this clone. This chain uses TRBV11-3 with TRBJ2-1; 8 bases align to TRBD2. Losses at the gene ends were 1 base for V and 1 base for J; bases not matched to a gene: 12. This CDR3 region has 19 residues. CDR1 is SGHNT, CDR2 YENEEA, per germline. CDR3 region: CASSLVRGRFKGSYNEQFF. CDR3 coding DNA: TGTGCCAGCAGCTTAGTACGCGGGAGGTTCAAAGGTTCCTACAATGAGCAGTTCTTC.

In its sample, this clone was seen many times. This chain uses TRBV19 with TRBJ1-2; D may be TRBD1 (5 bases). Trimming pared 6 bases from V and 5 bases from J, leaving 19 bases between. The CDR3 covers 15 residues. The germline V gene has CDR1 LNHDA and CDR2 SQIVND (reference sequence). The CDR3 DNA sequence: TGTGCCAGTAGCAAAGCTCCGGGACGGGTTTATGGCTACACCTTC. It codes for CASSKAPGRVYGYTF.

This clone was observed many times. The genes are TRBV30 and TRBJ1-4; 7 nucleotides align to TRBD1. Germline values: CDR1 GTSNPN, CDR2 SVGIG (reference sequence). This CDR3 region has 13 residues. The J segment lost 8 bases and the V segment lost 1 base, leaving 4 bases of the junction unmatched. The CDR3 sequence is CAWSEGAGEKLFF. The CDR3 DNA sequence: TGTGCCTGGAGTGAGGGGGCCGGAGAAAAACTGTTTTTT.

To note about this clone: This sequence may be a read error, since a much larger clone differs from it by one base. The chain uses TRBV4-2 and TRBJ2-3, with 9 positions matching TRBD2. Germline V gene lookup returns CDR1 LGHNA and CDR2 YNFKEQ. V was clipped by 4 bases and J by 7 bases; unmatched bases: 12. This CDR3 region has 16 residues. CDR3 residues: CASSRDGTSITYTQYF. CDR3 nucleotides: TGTGCCAGCAGCCGCGATGGGACTAGCATTACATATACGCAGTATTTT.

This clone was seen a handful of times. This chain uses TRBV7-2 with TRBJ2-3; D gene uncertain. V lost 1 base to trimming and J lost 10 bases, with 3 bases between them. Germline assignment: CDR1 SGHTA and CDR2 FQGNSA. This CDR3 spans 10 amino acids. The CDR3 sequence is CASSLDAQYF. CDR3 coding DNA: TGTGCCAGCAGCTTAGACGCGCAGTATTTT.

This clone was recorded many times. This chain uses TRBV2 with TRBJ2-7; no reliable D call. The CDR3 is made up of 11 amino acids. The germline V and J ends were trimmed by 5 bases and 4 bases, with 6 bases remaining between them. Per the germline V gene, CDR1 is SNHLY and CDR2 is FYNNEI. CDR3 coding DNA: TGTGCCAGCAGTCTACAGTACGAGCAGTACTTC. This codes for CASSLQYEQYF. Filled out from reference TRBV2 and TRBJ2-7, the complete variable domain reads EPEVTQTPSHQVTQMGQEVILRCVPISNHLYFYWYRQILGQKVEFLVSFYNNEISEKSEIFDDQFSVERPDGSNFTLKIRSTKLEDSAMYFCASSLQYEQYFGPGTRLTVT.

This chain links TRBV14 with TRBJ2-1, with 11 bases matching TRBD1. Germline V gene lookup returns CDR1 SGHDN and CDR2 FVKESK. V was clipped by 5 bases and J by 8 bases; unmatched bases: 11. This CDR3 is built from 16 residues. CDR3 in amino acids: CASSFPGTGGGDEQFF. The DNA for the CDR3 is TGTGCCAGCAGCTTTCCCGGGACAGGGGGGGGCGATGAGCAGTTCTTC.

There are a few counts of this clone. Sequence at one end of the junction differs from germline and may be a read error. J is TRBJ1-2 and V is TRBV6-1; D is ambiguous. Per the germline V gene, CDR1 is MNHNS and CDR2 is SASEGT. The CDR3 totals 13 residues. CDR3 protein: CASSASGDYCYTF. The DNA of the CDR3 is TGTGCCAGCAGCGCATCCGGTGACTATTGCTACACCTTC.

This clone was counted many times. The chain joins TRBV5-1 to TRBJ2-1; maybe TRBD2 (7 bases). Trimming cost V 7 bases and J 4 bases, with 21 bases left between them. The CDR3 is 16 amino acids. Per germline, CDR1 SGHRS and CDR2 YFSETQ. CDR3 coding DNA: TGCGCCAGCCAAGAGGGGGGGAGCGTCAAATACAATGAGCAGTTCTTC. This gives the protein CASQEGGSVKYNEQFF.

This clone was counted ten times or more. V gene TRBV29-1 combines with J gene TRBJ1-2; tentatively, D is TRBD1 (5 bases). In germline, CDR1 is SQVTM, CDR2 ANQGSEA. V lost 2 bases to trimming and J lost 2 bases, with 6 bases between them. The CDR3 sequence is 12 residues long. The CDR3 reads CSVEWGNYGYTF. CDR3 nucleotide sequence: TGCAGCGTTGAATGGGGGAACTATGGCTACACCTTC. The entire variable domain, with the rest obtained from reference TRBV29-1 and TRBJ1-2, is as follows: SAVISQKPSRDICQRGTSLTIQCQVDSQVTMMFWYRQQPGQSLTLIATANQGSEATYESGFVIDKFPISRPNLTFSTLTVSNMSPEDSSIYLCSVEWGNYGYTFGSGTRLTVV.

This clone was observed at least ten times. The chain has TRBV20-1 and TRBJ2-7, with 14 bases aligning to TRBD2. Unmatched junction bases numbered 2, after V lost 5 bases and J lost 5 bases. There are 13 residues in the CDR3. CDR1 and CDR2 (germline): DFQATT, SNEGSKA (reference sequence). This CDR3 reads CSAGTSGRDEQYF. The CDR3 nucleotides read TGCAGTGCTGGGACTAGCGGGAGAGACGAGCAGTACTTC.

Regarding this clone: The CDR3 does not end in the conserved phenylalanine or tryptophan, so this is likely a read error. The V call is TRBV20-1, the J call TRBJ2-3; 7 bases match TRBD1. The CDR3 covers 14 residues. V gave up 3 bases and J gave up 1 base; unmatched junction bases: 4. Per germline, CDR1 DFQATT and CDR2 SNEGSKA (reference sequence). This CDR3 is CSASTGTGTDTQYS. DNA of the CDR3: TGCAGTGCTAGTACAGGGACAGGCACAGATACGCAGTATTCT.

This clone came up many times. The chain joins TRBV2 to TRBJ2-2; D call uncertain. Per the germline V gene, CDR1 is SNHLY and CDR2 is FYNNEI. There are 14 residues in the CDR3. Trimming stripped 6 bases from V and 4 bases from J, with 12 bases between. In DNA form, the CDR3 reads TGTGCCAGCAGGAAGCTGACGGCCACCGGGGAGCTGTTTTTT. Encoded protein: CASRKLTATGELFF. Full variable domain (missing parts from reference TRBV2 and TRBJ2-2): EPEVTQTPSHQVTQMGQEVILRCVPISNHLYFYWYRQILGQKVEFLVSFYNNEISEKSEIFDDQFSVERPDGSNFTLKIRSTKLEDSAMYFCASRKLTATGELFFGEGSRLTVL.

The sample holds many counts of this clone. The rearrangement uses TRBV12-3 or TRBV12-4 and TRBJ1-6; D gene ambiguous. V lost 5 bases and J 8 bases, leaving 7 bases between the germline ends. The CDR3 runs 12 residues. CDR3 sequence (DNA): TGTGCCAGCAGTCTGGACTATTCACCCCTCCACTTT. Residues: CASSLDYSPLHF.

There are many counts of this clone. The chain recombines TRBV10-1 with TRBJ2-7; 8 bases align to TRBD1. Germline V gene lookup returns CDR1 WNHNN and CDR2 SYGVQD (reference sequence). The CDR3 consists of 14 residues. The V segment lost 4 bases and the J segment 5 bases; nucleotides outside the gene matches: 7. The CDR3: CASSGAGGFHEQYF. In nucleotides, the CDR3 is TGCGCCAGCAGTGGGGCAGGGGGCTTCCACGAGCAGTACTTC.

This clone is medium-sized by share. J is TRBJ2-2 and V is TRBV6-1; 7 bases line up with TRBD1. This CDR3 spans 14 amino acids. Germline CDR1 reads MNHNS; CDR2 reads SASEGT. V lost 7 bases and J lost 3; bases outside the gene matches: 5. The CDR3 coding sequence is TGTGCCAGCAATACAGGGGCTCACACCGGGGAGCTGTTTTTT. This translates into CASNTGAHTGELFF.

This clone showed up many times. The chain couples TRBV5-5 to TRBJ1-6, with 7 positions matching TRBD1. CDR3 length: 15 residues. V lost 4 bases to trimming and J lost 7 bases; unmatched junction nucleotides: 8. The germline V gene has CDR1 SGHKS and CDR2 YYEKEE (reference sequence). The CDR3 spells CASSPAQGENSPLHF. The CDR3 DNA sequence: TGTGCCAGCAGCCCCGCTCAGGGGGAAAATTCACCCCTCCACTTT.

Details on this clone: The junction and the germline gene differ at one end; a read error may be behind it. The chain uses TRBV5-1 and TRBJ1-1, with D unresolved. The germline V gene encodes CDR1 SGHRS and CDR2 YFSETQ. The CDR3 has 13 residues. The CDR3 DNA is TGCGCCAGCATCTTGCCGGTCAACACTGAAGCTTTCTTT. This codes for CASILPVNTEAFF.

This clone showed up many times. The CDR3 spells CASSDRTGQPQHF. As DNA, the CDR3 is TGTGCCAGCAGTGATCGTACAGGCCAGCCCCAGCATTTT. The chain employs TRBV6-1 and TRBJ1-5, with D tentatively TRBD1 (5 bases). CDR3 length: 13 residues. Trimming shortened V by 3 bases and J by 7 bases, and 10 bases separated the two germline ends. Germline V gene sequence: CDR1 MNHNS, CDR2 SASEGT.

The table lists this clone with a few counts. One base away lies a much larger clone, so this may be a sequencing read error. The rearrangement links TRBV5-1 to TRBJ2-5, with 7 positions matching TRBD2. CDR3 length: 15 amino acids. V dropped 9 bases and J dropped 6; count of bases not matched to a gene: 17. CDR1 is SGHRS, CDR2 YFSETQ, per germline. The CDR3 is CANYSRSRELKTQYF. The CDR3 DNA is TGCGCCAACTACTCAAGATCGCGGGAGCTCAAGACCCAGTACTTC.

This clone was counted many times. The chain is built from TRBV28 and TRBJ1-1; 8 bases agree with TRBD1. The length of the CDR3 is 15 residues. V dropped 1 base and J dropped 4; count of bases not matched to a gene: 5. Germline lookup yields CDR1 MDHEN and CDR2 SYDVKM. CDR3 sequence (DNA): TGTGCCAGCAGTTTATACAGGGGGAGAGGCACTGAAGCTTTCTTT. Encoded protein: CASSLYRGRGTEAFF.

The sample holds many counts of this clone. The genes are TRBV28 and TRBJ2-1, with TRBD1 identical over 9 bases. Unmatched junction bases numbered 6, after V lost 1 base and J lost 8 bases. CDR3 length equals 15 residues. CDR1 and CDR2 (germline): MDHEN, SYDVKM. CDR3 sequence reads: CASSLLQGASDEQFF. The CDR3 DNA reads TGTGCCAGCAGTTTATTACAGGGGGCAAGTGATGAGCAGTTCTTC.

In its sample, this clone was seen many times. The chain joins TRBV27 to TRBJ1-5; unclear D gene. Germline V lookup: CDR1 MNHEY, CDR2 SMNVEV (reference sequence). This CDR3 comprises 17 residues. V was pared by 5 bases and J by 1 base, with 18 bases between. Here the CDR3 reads CASSPRRPEGSNQPQHF. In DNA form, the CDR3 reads TGTGCCAGCAGTCCCCGCCGGCCTGAAGGGAGCAATCAGCCCCAGCATTTT.

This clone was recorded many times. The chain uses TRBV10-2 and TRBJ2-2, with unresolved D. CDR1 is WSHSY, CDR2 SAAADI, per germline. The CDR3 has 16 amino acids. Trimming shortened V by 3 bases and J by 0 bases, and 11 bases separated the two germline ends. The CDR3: CASSDGRSANTGELFF. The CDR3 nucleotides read TGCGCCAGCAGTGATGGTCGGAGCGCGAACACCGGGGAGCTGTTTTTT.

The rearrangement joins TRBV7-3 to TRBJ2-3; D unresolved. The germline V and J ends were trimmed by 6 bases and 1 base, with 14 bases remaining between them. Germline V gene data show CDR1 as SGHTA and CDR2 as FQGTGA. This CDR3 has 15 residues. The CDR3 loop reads CASSSGPRGTDTQYF. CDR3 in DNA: TGTGCCAGCAGTTCCGGACCTAGGGGCACAGATACGCAGTATTTT.

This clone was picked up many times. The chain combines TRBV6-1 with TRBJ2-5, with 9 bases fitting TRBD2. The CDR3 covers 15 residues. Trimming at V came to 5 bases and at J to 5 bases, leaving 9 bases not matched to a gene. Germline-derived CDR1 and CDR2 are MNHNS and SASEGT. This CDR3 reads CASSYAAGGGETQYF. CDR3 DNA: TGTGCCAGCAGTTATGCCGCGGGAGGGGGTGAGACCCAGTACTTC.

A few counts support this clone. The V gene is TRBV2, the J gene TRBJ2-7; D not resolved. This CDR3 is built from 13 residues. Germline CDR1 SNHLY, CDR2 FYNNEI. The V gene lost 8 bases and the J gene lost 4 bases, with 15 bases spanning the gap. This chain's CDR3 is CASGVPFEYEQYF. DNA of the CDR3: TGTGCCAGCGGAGTACCGTTCGAGTACGAGCAGTACTTC.

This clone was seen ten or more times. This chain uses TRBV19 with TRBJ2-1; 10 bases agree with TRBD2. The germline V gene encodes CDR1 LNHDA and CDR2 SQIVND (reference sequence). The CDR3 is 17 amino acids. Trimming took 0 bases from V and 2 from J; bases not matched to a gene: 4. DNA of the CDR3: TGTGCCAGTAGTATAGATTCCCTAGCGGGGGCCTACAATGAGCAGTTCTTC. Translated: CASSIDSLAGAYNEQFF.

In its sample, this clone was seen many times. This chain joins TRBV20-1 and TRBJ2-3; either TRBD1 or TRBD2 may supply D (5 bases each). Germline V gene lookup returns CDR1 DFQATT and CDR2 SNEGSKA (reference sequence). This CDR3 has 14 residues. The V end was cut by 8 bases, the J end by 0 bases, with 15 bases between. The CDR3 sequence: CSSQGTHSTDTQYF. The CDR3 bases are TGCAGTTCCCAAGGGACCCATAGCACAGATACGCAGTATTTT.

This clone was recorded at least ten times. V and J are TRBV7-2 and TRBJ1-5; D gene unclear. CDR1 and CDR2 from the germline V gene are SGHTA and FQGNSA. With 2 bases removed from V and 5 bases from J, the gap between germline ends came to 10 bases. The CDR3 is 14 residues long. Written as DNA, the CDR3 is TGTGCCAGCAGCTTATCCGTGACCTATCAGCCCCAGCATTTT. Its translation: CASSLSVTYQPQHF.